The 21 T cell receptor beta chains in this list originate from one sample, sequenced in a study of control samples from healthy donors and cancer patients. TCRdb's table, derived via immunoSEQ multiplex PCR, lists solely in-frame clones and lacks some. The sample includes fewer than 500,000 clones, approximately 90% of them seen just once. Material for sequencing was PBMCs. The receptors here all came from a man between 40 and 49 years old with head and neck cancer.

The V gene is TRBV18, the J gene TRBJ1-5; D not resolved. Germline values: CDR1 KGHSH, CDR2 LQKENI. The ends were cut back, 3 bases at V and 4 bases at J, with 10 bases in the middle. The CDR3 covers 14 residues. In DNA form, the CDR3 reads TGTGCCAGCTCACCCTCCCCCGGGAATCAGCCCCAGCATTTT. Its protein product is CASSPSPGNQPQHF. Filled out from reference TRBV18 and TRBJ1-5, the complete variable domain reads NAGVMQNPRHLVRRRGQEARLRCSPMKGHSHVYWYRQLPEEGLKFMVYLQKENIIDESGMPKERFSAEFPKEGPSILRIQQVVRGDSAAYFCASSPSPGNQPQHFGDGTRLSIL.

CDR3 region: CASSRTGASSYNEQFF. CDR3 bases: TGTGCCAGCAGTCGGACAGGGGCAAGCTCCTACAATGAGCAGTTCTTC. The chain couples TRBV6-2 or TRBV6-3 to TRBJ2-1; 9 bases map to TRBD1. The trim removed 5 bases at V and 0 bases at J, leaving 5 bases unmatched. The germline V gene has CDR1 MNHEY and CDR2 SVGEGT. The CDR3 spans 16 residues.

This clone was counted once. In the same sample, other DNA sequences code for this CDR3. The chain has TRBV6-5 and TRBJ1-5; 7 bases align to TRBD1. The CDR3 contains 13 residues. V lost 6 bases to trimming and J lost 6 bases; unmatched junction nucleotides: 5. Germline-derived CDR1 and CDR2 are MNHEY and SVGAGI. The CDR3 reads CASRRQGGQPQHF. The CDR3 DNA reads TGTGCCAGCAGGCGACAGGGTGGTCAGCCCCAGCATTTT.

This chain links TRBV27 with TRBJ2-3; 12 bases agree with TRBD2. Germline V gene lookup returns CDR1 MNHEY and CDR2 SMNVEV (reference sequence). The CDR3 runs 15 residues. V lost 7 bases and J lost 4; bases outside the gene matches: 6. CDR3 sequence reads: CASTASGGAPDTQYF. The DNA for the CDR3 is TGTGCCAGCACCGCTAGCGGGGGGGCCCCAGATACGCAGTATTTT.

The DNA for the CDR3 is TGTGCCAGCTCACGTGGACAGGGTACCAACGTCCTGACTTTC. Translation: CASSRGQGTNVLTF. The J gene is TRBJ2-6, the V gene TRBV18; 8 positions match TRBD1. This CDR3 has 14 amino acids. Germline CDR1 and CDR2: KGHSH and LQKENI. Unmatched junction bases numbered 4, after V lost 4 bases and J lost 8 bases.

On this clone itself: Because the CDR3's place on the DNA is in doubt, the DNA is left out and the CDR3 is given as listed by TCRdb. The rearrangement links TRBV4-1 to TRBJ2-7; the table's D gene call, TRBD2, was not cross checked with the DNA. The CDR3 is made up of 18 amino acids, end residues included. Germline V CDR1 and CDR2: MGHRA, YSYEKL. The chain's CDR3 is CASSQVSLGLAMSYEQYF.

This clone turned up a few times. The V gene is TRBV7-2, the J gene TRBJ2-2, with a possible D match to TRBD1 (5 bases). CDR1 is SGHTA, CDR2 FQGNSA, per germline. This CDR3 spans 14 amino acids. Trimming cost V 1 base and J 7 bases, with 10 bases left between them. The CDR3, as DNA: TGTGCCAGCAGCTTAGGCAGGGTAGGCGGGGAGCTGTTTTTT. Protein sequence: CASSLGRVGGELFF.

This clone appeared once. This chain joins TRBV1 and TRBJ1-6; the table calls TRBD1, which could not be checked here. TRBV1 is recorded as a pseudogene. The CDR3 totals 17 residues. CDR3 nucleotide sequence: TGCACCAGCAGCCAAGAGGCTGACAGGGGAGGGAATTCACCCCTCCACTTT. This codes for CTSSQEADRGGNSPLHF.

Note on this clone: This sample also contains other DNA sequences that code for the same CDR3. The V call is TRBV5-6, the J call TRBJ2-7; no firm D call. This CDR3 is built from 13 residues. V was shortened by 0 bases and J by 0 bases, with 4 bases between the two germline ends. The germline V gene encodes CDR1 SGHDT and CDR2 YYEEEE. Here the CDR3 reads CASSLVSSYEQYF. The CDR3 region has the DNA TGTGCCAGCAGCTTGGTTAGCTCCTACGAGCAGTACTTC.

This chain links TRBV28 with TRBJ1-4; D unresolved. Germline V lookup: CDR1 MDHEN, CDR2 SYDVKM. The CDR3 covers 13 residues. V lost 6 bases to trimming and J lost 8 bases, with 13 bases between them. The DNA of the CDR3 is TGTGCCAGCAGCCGAGACGGAAACGAAAAACTGTTTTTT. Amino acid sequence: CASSRDGNEKLFF.

The J gene is TRBJ2-2, the V gene TRBV27, with TRBD1 as a possible D gene (6 bases). V was pared by 4 bases and J by 3 bases, with 9 bases between. This CDR3 contains 14 residues. The germline gives CDR1 MNHEY, CDR2 SMNVEV (reference sequence). CDR3 region: CASSWQGYTGELFF. DNA for the CDR3: TGTGCCAGCAGTTGGCAGGGGTACACCGGGGAGCTGTTTTTT.

The gene calls are TRBV5-1 and TRBJ2-1, with D perhaps matching TRBD1 (6 bases). This CDR3 has 14 residues. Per germline, CDR1 SGHRS and CDR2 YFSETQ. V was clipped by 0 bases and J by 7 bases, with 11 bases between them. The CDR3 protein is CASSLGTVFNEQFF. CDR3 in DNA: TGCGCCAGCAGCTTGGGGACAGTTTTTAATGAGCAGTTCTTC.

The chain combines TRBV9 with TRBJ2-1; TRBD2 aligns across 8 bases. Germline V CDR1 and CDR2: SGDLS, YYNGEE. This CDR3 spans 16 amino acids. V dropped 0 bases and J dropped 9; count of bases not matched to a gene: 11. The CDR3 DNA reads as TGTGCCAGCAGCGTAGATACTAGCGGACTAGGGGGTGAGCAGTTCTTC. This sequence encodes CASSVDTSGLGGEQFF. Drawing the rest from reference TRBV9 and TRBJ2-1, the complete variable domain is DSGVTQTPKHLITATGQRVTLRCSPRSGDLSVYWYQQSLDQGLQFLIQYYNGEERAKGNILERFSAQQFPDLHSELNLSSLELGDSALYFCASSVDTSGLGGEQFFGPGTRLTVL.

Worth noting for this clone: This specimen includes other DNA sequences encoding the same CDR3. The chain links TRBV19 to TRBJ1-2; 7 nucleotides align to TRBD1. J lost 6 bases, V lost 6 bases, and 1 base had no gene match. This CDR3 has 11 residues. Germline loops: CDR1 LNHDA, CDR2 SQIVND (reference sequence). The CDR3 region is CASRTGDGYTF. The CDR3 DNA sequence: TGTGCCAGTAGAACAGGGGATGGCTACACCTTC.

The chain links TRBV3-1 (or the pseudogene TRBV3-2) to TRBJ2-5; TRBD2 agrees at 9 bases. J was trimmed by 2 bases and V by 1 base; bases with no gene match: 5. The CDR3 runs 16 residues. CDR1 is LGHDT, CDR2 YNNKEL, per germline (reference sequence). The CDR3 loop reads CASSQVSGGAQETQYF. In DNA form, the CDR3 reads TGTGCCAGCAGCCAAGTTAGCGGGGGCGCTCAAGAGACCCAGTACTTC.

The chain carries TRBV5-1 and TRBJ1-4, with D unresolved. The CDR3 totals 15 residues. Germline CDR1 SGHRS, CDR2 YFSETQ. The ends were cut back, 0 bases at V and 8 bases at J, with 14 bases in the middle. The DNA for the CDR3 is TGCGCCAGCAGCTTGGATCCTGGTGATACCGAAAAACTGTTTTTT. It yields the protein CASSLDPGDTEKLFF.

V usage is TRBV11-1 and J usage is TRBJ2-5; TRBD2 is a possible D gene (6 bases). This CDR3 has 15 residues. Germline loops: CDR1 SGHAT, CDR2 FQDESV (reference sequence). Trimming removed 2 bases from V and 1 base from J, with 11 bases in between. The DNA of the CDR3 is TGTGCCAGCAGCTTAATCGGGGGTGTCCAAGAGACCCAGTACTTC. Translated: CASSLIGGVQETQYF.

The chain has TRBV19 and TRBJ2-1; TRBD2 aligns across 9 bases. The CDR3 contains 18 residues. Germline lookup yields CDR1 LNHDA and CDR2 SQIVND (reference sequence). Trimming took 3 bases from V and 9 from J; bases not matched to a gene: 18. The chain's CDR3 is CASSIQVISGSALGEQFF. In nucleotides, the CDR3 is TGTGCCAGTAGTATTCAGGTCATTAGCGGGAGTGCACTTGGTGAGCAGTTCTTC.

Sample share makes this clone medium-sized. The chain is built from TRBV14 and TRBJ2-7; D remains unclear. The CDR3 runs 15 residues. The ends were cut back, 4 bases at V and 7 bases at J, with 20 bases in the middle. Looked up from germline, CDR1 is SGHDN and CDR2 is FVKESK. Here the CDR3 DNA reads TGTGCCAGCAGCCCCCTTGGGCCTCCAGCACAGGAGCAGTACTTC. Its protein product is CASSPLGPPAQEQYF.

In its sample, this clone was seen a few times. The rearrangement joins TRBV15 to TRBJ1-4, with D hard to call. Germline V gene data show CDR1 as LNHNV and CDR2 as YYDKDF (reference sequence). The CDR3 extends over 12 amino acids. The germline V and J ends were trimmed by 0 bases and 8 bases, with 4 bases remaining between them. CDR3 protein: CATSREEEKLFF. The CDR3, as DNA: TGTGCCACCAGCAGAGAGGAAGAAAAACTGTTTTTT.

DNA for the CDR3: TGTGCCAGCAGTTTTCCGGGGCAGACAGATACGCAGTATTTT. It encodes CASSFPGQTDTQYF. The V call is TRBV6-5, the J call TRBJ2-3; the D gene could be TRBD1 or TRBD2 (5 bases each). With 4 bases removed from V and 3 bases from J, the gap between germline ends came to 11 bases. The V gene's germline CDR1 is MNHEY and CDR2 SVGAGI. The CDR3 runs 14 residues.